The clone carrying this T cell receptor (beta chain) has only one observation. The data are from a study of T cell changes during pregnancy in multiple sclerosis. Germline assignment: CDR1 PRHDT and CDR2 FYEKMQ (reference sequence). The J segment lost 3 bases and the V segment lost 5 bases, leaving 2 bases of the junction unmatched. The CDR3 length is 14 residues. Sequencing used immunoSEQ multiplex PCR; TCRdb keeps in-frame clones, though not all of them. This sample has over 20,000 clones; roughly 87% occur once, and the top ten carry more than 7%. The receptor was derived from a female donor with multiple sclerosis, enrolled in a pregnancy study. This specimen consisted of CD8+ T cells from peripheral blood mononuclear cells, obtained after pregnancy. This chain joins TRBV13 and TRBJ2-1; 9 nucleotides align to TRBD1. The CDR3 protein is CASSHRGHYNEQFF. CDR3 nucleotide sequence: TGTGCCAGCAGCCACAGGGGGCACTACAATGAGCAGTTCTTC.